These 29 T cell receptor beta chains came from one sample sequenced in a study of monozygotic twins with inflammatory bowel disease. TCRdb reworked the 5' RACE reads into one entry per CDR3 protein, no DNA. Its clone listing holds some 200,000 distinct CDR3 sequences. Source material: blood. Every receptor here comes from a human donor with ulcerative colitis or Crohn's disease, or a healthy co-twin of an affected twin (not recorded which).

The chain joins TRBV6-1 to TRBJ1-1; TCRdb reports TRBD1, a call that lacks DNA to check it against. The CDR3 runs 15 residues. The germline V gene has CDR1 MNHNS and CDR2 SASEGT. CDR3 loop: CASSRDRGMNTEAFF.

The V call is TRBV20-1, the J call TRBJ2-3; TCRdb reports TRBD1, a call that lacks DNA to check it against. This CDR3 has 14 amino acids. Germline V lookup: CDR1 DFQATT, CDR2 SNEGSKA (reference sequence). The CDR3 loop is CSVSGGLKVDTQYF.

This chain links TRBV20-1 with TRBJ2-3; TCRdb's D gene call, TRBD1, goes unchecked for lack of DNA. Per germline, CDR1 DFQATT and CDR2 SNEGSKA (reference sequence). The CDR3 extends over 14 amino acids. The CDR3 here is CSAPSGWGTDTQYF.

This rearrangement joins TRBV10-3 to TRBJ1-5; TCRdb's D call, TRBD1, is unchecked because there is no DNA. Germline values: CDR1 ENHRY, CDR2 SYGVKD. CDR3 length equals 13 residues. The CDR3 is CAIRGGGDQPQHF.

The CDR3 spells CASSLDAHEQYF. This sequence joins TRBV7-8 and TRBJ2-7. The CDR3 is made up of 12 amino acids. Germline V CDR1 and CDR2: SGHVS, FQNEAQ. Full variable domain (rest looked up from reference TRBV7-8 and TRBJ2-7): GAGVSQSPRYKVAKRGQDVALRCDPISGHVSLFWYQQALGQGPEFLTYFQNEAQLDKSGLPSDRFFAERPEGSVSTLKIQRTQQEDSAVYLCASSLDAHEQYFGPGTRLTVT.

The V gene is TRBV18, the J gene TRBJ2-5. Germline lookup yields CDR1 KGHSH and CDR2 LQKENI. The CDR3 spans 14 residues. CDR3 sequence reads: CASSPDQVKETQYF.

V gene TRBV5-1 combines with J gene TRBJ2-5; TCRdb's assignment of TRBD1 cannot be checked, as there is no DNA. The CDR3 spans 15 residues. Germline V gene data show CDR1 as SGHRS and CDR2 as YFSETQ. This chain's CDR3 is CASSYQDRGQETQYF.

This CDR3 reads CASSSEGFYEQYF. This chain joins TRBV12-3 or TRBV12-4 and TRBJ2-7. The CDR3 consists of 13 residues.

CDR3 region: CASSYGTGYTGELFF. This chain links TRBV6-5 with TRBJ2-2; lacking DNA, the TRBD1 call made by TCRdb goes unchecked. The germline V gene has CDR1 MNHEY and CDR2 SVGAGI. This CDR3 contains 15 residues.

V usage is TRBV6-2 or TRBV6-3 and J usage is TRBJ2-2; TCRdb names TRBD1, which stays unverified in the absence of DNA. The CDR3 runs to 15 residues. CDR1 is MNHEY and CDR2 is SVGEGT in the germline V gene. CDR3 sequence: CASSYSRGHTGELFF.

The CDR3 spells CSAIKGGGPDTQYF. The rearrangement links TRBV20-1 to TRBJ2-3; TCRdb designates TRBD1, a call that cannot be tested without DNA. Germline lookup yields CDR1 DFQATT and CDR2 SNEGSKA (reference sequence). The length of the CDR3 is 14 residues.

CDR3 sequence reads: CASSVGRLATNEKLFF. The genes are TRBV9 and TRBJ1-4. The CDR3 spans 16 residues. The germline V gene encodes CDR1 SGDLS and CDR2 YYNGEE.

Here the CDR3 reads CASSFSDRGSYEQYF. V and J are TRBV5-6 and TRBJ2-7. The CDR3 runs 15 residues. Germline V lookup: CDR1 SGHDT, CDR2 YYEEEE. The variable domain in full, completed from reference TRBV5-6 and TRBJ2-7, reads DAGVTQSPTHLIKTRGQQVTLRCSPKSGHDTVSWYQQALGQGPQFIFQYYEEEERQRGNFPDRFSGHQFPNYSSELNVNALLLGDSALYLCASSFSDRGSYEQYFGPGTRLTVT.

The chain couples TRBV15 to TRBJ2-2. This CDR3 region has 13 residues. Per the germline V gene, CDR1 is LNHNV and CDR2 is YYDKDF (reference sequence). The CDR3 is CATRHGVTGELFF. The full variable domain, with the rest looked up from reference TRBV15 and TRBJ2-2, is DAMVIQNPRYQVTQFGKPVTLSCSQTLNHNVMYWYQQKSSQAPKLLFHYYDKDFNNEADTPDNFQSRRPNTSFCFLDIRSPGLGDTAMYLCATRHGVTGELFFGEGSRLTVL.

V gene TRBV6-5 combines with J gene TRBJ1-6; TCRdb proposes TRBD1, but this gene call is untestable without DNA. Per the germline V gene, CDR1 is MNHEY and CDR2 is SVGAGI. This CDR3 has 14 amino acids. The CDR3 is CASSYWTGNSPLHF.

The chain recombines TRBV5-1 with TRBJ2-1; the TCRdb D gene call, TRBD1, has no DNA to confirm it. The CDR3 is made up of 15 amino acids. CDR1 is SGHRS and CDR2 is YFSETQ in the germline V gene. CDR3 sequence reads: CASSVRDPRYNEQFF.

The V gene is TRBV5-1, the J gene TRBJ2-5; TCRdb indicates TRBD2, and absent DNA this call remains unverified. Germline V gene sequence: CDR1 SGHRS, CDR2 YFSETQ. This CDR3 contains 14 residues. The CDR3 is CASSRGGPQETQYF.

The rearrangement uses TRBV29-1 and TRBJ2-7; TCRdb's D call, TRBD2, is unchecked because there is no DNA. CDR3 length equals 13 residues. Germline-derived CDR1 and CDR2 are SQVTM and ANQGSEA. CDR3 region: CSVCSHPTYEQYF.

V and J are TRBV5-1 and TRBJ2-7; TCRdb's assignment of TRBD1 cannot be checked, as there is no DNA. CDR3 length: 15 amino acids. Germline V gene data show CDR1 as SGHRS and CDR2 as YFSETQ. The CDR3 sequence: CASSEGQGLTYEQYF.

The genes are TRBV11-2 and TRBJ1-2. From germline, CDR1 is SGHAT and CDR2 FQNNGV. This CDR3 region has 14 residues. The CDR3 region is CAPTVPGPVYGYTF. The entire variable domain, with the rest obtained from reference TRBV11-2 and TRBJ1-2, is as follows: EAGVAQSPRYKIIEKRQSVAFWCNPISGHATLYWYQQILGQGPKLLIQFQNNGVVDDSQLPKDRFSAERLKGVDSTLKIQPAKLEDSAVYLCAPTVPGPVYGYTFGSGTRLTVV.

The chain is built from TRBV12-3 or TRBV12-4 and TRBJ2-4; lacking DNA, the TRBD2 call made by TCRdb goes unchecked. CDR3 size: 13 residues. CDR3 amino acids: CASSRGLVDIQYF.

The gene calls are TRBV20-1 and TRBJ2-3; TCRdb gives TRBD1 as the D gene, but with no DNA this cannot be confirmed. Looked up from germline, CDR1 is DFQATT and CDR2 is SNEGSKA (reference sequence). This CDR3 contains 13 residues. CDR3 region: CSATTGLTDTQYF.

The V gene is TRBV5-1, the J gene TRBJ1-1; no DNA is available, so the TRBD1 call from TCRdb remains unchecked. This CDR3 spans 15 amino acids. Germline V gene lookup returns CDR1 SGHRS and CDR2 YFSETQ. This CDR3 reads CASSLARGMNTEAFF.

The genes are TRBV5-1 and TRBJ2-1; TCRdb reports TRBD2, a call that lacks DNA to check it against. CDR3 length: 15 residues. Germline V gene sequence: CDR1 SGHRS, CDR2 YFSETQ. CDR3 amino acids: CASSFQALPYNEQFF.

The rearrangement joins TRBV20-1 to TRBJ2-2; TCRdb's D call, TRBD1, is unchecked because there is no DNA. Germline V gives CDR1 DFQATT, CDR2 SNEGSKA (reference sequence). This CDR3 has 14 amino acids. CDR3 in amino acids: CSARRPGGTGELFF.

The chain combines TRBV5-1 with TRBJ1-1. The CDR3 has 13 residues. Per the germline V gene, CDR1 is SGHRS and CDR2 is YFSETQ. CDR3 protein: CASSREPDTEAFF.

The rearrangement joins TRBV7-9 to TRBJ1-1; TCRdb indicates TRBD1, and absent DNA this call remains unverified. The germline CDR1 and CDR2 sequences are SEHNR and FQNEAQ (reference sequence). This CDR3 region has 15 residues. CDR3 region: CASSLAGDRVTEAFF.

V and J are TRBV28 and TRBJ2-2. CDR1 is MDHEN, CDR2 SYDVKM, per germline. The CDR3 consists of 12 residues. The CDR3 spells CASGKLRGKLFF.

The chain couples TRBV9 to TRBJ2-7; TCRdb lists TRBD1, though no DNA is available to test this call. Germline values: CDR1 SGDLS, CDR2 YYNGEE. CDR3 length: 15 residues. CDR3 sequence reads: CASSVEGDSRYEQYF.